This entry lists 22 T cell receptor beta chains sequenced from one sample in a study of technical replicates of blood from a handful of donors (dated by TCRdb to 2015 to 2018). Library construction relied on the immunoSEQ multiplex PCR assay. This immuneACCESS table, as held by TCRdb, lists in-frame sequences with V and J called but not all clones. Of the missing ones, under half trace to an unresolved V gene in checked studies; the others have no known cause. The sample has over 70,000 clones on record, roughly 94% of them singletons. The ten biggest clones cover 0.3% to 0.45% of the sample. Sequencing was carried out using T cells isolated from PBMCs. All receptors come from a human donor in good health.

This clone was detected only once. The rearrangement links TRBV9 to TRBJ2-7; D perhaps matches TRBD1 (6 bases). This CDR3 comprises 14 residues. The germline CDR1 and CDR2 sequences are SGDLS and YYNGEE. Trimming took 4 bases from V and 3 from J, leaving 14 bases between them. Here the CDR3 reads CASSPRRTVYEQYF. Here the CDR3 DNA reads TGTGCCAGCAGCCCCCGAAGGACAGTCTACGAGCAGTACTTC.

V is TRBV6-5 and J is TRBJ1-3, with no clear D. CDR3 length: 15 amino acids. Germline V CDR1 and CDR2: MNHEY, SVGAGI. V lost 0 bases and J lost 4, with 10 bases in between. The CDR3 DNA follows: TGTGCCAGCAGTTACTCTCCGCGAGGAGGAAACACCATATATTTT. Protein: CASSYSPRGGNTIYF.

This chain uses TRBV6-5 with TRBJ1-3, with a tentative D call TRBD1 (6 bases). V was shortened by 0 bases and J by 4 bases, with 10 bases between the two germline ends. The length of the CDR3 is 15 residues. The V gene's germline CDR1 is MNHEY and CDR2 SVGAGI. The CDR3 loop reads CASSYSSGAGNTIYF. As DNA, the CDR3 is TGTGCCAGCAGTTACTCATCAGGGGCCGGAAACACCATATATTTT.

The gene calls are TRBV11-1 and TRBJ1-1; D perhaps matches TRBD1 (5 bases). V gave up 5 bases and J gave up 0 bases, with 13 bases separating them. Germline CDR1 reads SGHAT; CDR2 reads FQDESV (reference sequence). This CDR3 has 15 amino acids. DNA for the CDR3: TGTGCCAGCAGCAGAAACAGGATCTTGAACACTGAAGCTTTCTTT. It specifies CASSRNRILNTEAFF.

The gene calls are TRBV7-9 and TRBJ2-7, with 7 positions matching TRBD2. V lost 1 base and J lost 3; bases outside the gene matches: 18. The length of the CDR3 is 19 residues. Germline loops: CDR1 SEHNR, CDR2 FQNEAQ (reference sequence). The CDR3 DNA sequence: TGTGCCAGCAGCTTAGGGGGTTGGCGGGGCGGGAGAGTTCACTACGAGCAGTACTTC. Its protein is CASSLGGWRGGRVHYEQYF.

The chain couples TRBV28 to TRBJ2-7; D unclear. The CDR3 totals 11 residues. Trimming shortened V by 6 bases and J by 3 bases, and 6 bases separated the two germline ends. Germline V gene lookup returns CDR1 MDHEN and CDR2 SYDVKM. The CDR3 DNA follows: TGTGCCAGCAGCCTAATCTACGAGCAGTACTTC. It yields the protein CASSLIYEQYF.

The DNA for the CDR3 is TGTGCCAGCTTTGGACAGGGACGGTCTGAAGCTTTCTTT. Translated: CASFGQGRSEAFF. The chain combines TRBV18 with TRBJ1-1, with 8 bases that match TRBD1. The CDR3 has 13 residues. Germline CDR1 and CDR2: KGHSH and LQKENI. Unmatched junction bases numbered 7, after V lost 7 bases and J lost 6 bases.

The rearrangement links TRBV6-1 to TRBJ2-7; D gene uncertain. The CDR3 totals 14 residues. The V end was cut by 2 bases, the J end by 0 bases, with 8 bases between. Germline CDR1 MNHNS, CDR2 SASEGT. The DNA for the CDR3 is TGTGCCAGCAGTGAATTACAGACCTCCTACGAGCAGTACTTC. This codes for CASSELQTSYEQYF.

The V call is TRBV25-1, the J call TRBJ1-3; unclear D gene. The germline V gene has CDR1 MGHDK and CDR2 SYGVNS. Trimming stripped 6 bases from V and 3 bases from J, with 12 bases between. This CDR3 has 14 residues. The CDR3, as DNA: TGTGCCAGCAGAGTTGCGGGGTATGGAAACACCATATATTTT. Amino acids: CASRVAGYGNTIYF. Supplemented by reference TRBV25-1 and TRBJ1-3, the full variable domain reads EADIYQTPRYLVIGTGKKITLECSQTMGHDKMYWYQQDPGMELHLIHYSYGVNSTEKGDLSSESTVSRIRTEHFPLTLESARPSHTSQYLCASRVAGYGNTIYFGEGSWLTVV.

The chain has TRBV27 and TRBJ1-5, with 11 bases that match TRBD1. Germline assignment: CDR1 MNHEY and CDR2 SMNVEV (reference sequence). After removal of 1 base from V and 1 base from J, the junction contained 12 bases not matched to a gene. The CDR3 is 20 residues long. The CDR3 DNA sequence: TGTGCCAGCAGTTTATATGGGACAGGGGGATTGGGAGGGAGCAATCAGCCCCAGCATTTT. It codes for CASSLYGTGGLGGSNQPQHF.

The chain has TRBV18 and TRBJ2-7; a weak D match, TRBD2 (5 bases). Per germline, CDR1 KGHSH and CDR2 LQKENI. V shed 3 bases and J shed 12 bases, with 15 bases lying between them. The CDR3 covers 12 residues. The CDR3 DNA sequence: TGTGCCAGCTCACCCTCGATACTAGTAACGTACTTC. Its protein product is CASSPSILVTYF.

V and J are TRBV7-2 and TRBJ1-5, with 9 bases aligning to TRBD1. The J segment lost 6 bases and the V segment lost 3 bases, leaving 3 bases of the junction unmatched. The CDR3 has 14 residues. Germline V gene data show CDR1 as SGHTA and CDR2 as FQGNSA. DNA of the CDR3: TGTGCCAGCAGCTTGGACAGGGGAGGTCAGCCCCAGCATTTT. Protein: CASSLDRGGQPQHF.

The J gene is TRBJ2-3, the V gene TRBV7-9; 14 bases match TRBD2. The V and J ends lost 5 bases and 6 bases, in that order; junction bases with no gene match: 13. There are 18 residues in the CDR3. Germline CDR1 and CDR2: SEHNR and FQNEAQ (reference sequence). DNA of the CDR3: TGTGCCAGCAGCCTACTAAGAGGACTAGCGGGAGGACGTGATACGCAGTATTTT. Translating it yields CASSLLRGLAGGRDTQYF.

The rearrangement links TRBV28 to TRBJ1-5; possible D gene TRBD1, 6 bases. CDR1 MDHEN and CDR2 SYDVKM come from the germline V gene. The CDR3 sequence is 16 residues long. V gave up 5 bases and J gave up 2 bases, with 16 bases separating them. For the CDR3, the DNA is TGTGCCAGCAGTCCCGTGTACAGGGATGGCAATCAGCCCCAGCATTTT. Translating gives CASSPVYRDGNQPQHF. The full variable domain, with the rest looked up from reference TRBV28 and TRBJ1-5, is DVKVTQSSRYLVKRTGEKVFLECVQDMDHENMFWYRQDPGLGLRLIYFSYDVKMKEKGDIPEGYSVSREKKERFSLILESASTNQTSMYLCASSPVYRDGNQPQHFGDGTRLSIL.

In its sample, this clone was seen once. The genes are TRBV7-9 and TRBJ2-3, with D hard to call. V lost 4 bases to trimming and J lost 4 bases, with 6 bases between them. Germline V lookup: CDR1 SEHNR, CDR2 FQNEAQ (reference sequence). The CDR3 totals 12 residues. In DNA form, the CDR3 reads TGTGCCAGCAGCTCGGTACCAGATACGCAGTATTTT. It translates to CASSSVPDTQYF.

V and J are TRBV9 and TRBJ2-3, with TRBD2 identical over 7 bases. V gave up 1 base and J gave up 2 bases; unmatched junction bases: 4. Germline values: CDR1 SGDLS, CDR2 YYNGEE. CDR3 length: 15 residues. In DNA, the CDR3 is TGTGCCAGCAGCGTAAGGGACTACCCCACAGATACGCAGTATTTT. The encoded protein is CASSVRDYPTDTQYF.

This chain connects TRBV5-1 to TRBJ1-1; D call uncertain. The CDR3 length is 14 residues. With 2 bases removed from V and 0 bases from J, the gap between germline ends came to 8 bases. Germline CDR1 SGHRS, CDR2 YFSETQ. This chain's CDR3 is CASSFSSVNTEAFF. In nucleotides, the CDR3 is TGCGCCAGCAGCTTTTCATCAGTGAACACTGAAGCTTTCTTT.

The chain joins TRBV4-1 to TRBJ2-3, with 9 bases identical to TRBD2. The germline V gene has CDR1 MGHRA and CDR2 YSYEKL. The V gene end was trimmed by 3 bases and the J gene end by 5 bases; junction bases not matched to a gene: 15. The CDR3 loop spans 18 amino acids. The chain's CDR3 is CASSHEKGGGRDGDTQYF. The CDR3 region has the DNA TGCGCCAGCAGCCACGAAAAAGGGGGCGGGAGGGATGGAGATACGCAGTATTTT.

V and J are TRBV29-1 and TRBJ1-2; weak D call: TRBD1 (6 bases). The germline CDR1 and CDR2 sequences are SQVTM and ANQGSEA. The CDR3 sequence is 14 residues long. The V end was cut by 3 bases, the J end by 4 bases, with 15 bases between. The CDR3 DNA reads TGCAGCGTTGATTTTGAGGACAGCCCCTATGGCTACACCTTC. This translates into CSVDFEDSPYGYTF.

The J gene is TRBJ2-2, the V gene TRBV6-5; 10 bases align to TRBD2. The CDR3 contains 16 residues. Trimming removed 2 bases from V and 3 bases from J; junction bases left unmatched: 3. Germline CDR1 is MNHEY and CDR2 is SVGAGI. CDR3 protein: CASSYNLAGDTGELFF. The CDR3 bases are TGTGCCAGCAGTTACAATCTAGCGGGAGACACCGGGGAGCTGTTTTTT.

This chain's CDR3 is CASSRQGNGYTF. The CDR3 DNA is TGTGCCAGCAGCCGACAGGGGAATGGCTACACCTTC. The chain joins TRBV14 to TRBJ1-2; 8 positions match TRBD1. J gave up 6 bases and V 4 bases, and 1 base lay outside the gene matches. The CDR3 extends over 12 amino acids. Germline V lookup: CDR1 SGHDN, CDR2 FVKESK. Full variable domain (missing parts from reference TRBV14 and TRBJ1-2): EAGVTQFPSHSVIEKGQTVTLRCDPISGHDNLYWYRRVMGKEIKFLLHFVKESKQDESGMPNNRFLAERTGGTYSTLKVQPAELEDSGVYFCASSRQGNGYTFGSGTRLTVV.

V gene TRBV5-1 combines with J gene TRBJ2-1; the match to TRBD2 covers 14 bases. The V gene's germline CDR1 is SGHRS and CDR2 YFSETQ. CDR3 length: 15 residues. V was clipped by 3 bases and J by 7 bases; unmatched bases: 3. The chain's CDR3 is CASSSGLAGGNEQFF. The CDR3 bases are TGCGCCAGCAGCTCTGGACTAGCGGGAGGTAATGAGCAGTTCTTC.